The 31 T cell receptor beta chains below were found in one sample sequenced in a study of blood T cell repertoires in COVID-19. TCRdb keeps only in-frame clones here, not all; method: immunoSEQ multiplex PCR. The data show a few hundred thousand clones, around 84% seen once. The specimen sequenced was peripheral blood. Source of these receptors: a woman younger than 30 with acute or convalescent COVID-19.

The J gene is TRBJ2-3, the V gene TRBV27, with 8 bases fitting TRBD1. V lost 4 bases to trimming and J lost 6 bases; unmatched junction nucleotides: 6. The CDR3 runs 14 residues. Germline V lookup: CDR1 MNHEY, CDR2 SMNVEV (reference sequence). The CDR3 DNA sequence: TGTGCCAGCAGTTATAGGACAGGGTGGGATACGCAGTATTTT. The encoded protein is CASSYRTGWDTQYF.

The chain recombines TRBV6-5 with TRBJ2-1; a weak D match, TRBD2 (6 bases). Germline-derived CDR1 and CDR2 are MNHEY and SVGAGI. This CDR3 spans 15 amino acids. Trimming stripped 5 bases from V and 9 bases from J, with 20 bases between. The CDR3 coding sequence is TGTGCCAGCAGTACCGGGACTCCTCAAGGAAGTGAGCAGTTCTTC. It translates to CASSTGTPQGSEQFF.

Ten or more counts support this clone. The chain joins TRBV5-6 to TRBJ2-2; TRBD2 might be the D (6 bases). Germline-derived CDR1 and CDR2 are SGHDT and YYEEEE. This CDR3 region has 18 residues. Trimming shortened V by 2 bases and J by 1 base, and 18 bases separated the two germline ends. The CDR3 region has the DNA TGTGCCAGCAGCTTAGTATCGATGGGGGGAGAGAACACCGGGGAGCTGTTTTTT. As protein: CASSLVSMGGENTGELFF. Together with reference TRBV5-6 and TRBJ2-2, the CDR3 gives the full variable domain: DAGVTQSPTHLIKTRGQQVTLRCSPKSGHDTVSWYQQALGQGPQFIFQYYEEEERQRGNFPDRFSGHQFPNYSSELNVNALLLGDSALYLCASSLVSMGGENTGELFFGEGSRLTVL.

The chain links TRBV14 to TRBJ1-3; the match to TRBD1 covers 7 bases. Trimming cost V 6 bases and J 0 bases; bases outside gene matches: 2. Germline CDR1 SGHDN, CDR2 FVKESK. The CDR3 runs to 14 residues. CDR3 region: CASSNRGSGNTIYF. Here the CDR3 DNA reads TGTGCCAGCAGTAACAGGGGCTCTGGAAACACCATATATTTT.

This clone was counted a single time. The CDR3 nucleotides read TGTGCCACCAGTGATACAATAACAGGCTCTGGGGCCAACGTCCTGACTTTC. This sequence encodes CATSDTITGSGANVLTF. This chain uses TRBV24-1 with TRBJ2-6; perhaps TRBD1 as D (5 bases). The CDR3 has 17 residues. Germline V CDR1 and CDR2: KGHDR, SFDVKD. V lost 3 bases to trimming and J lost 0 bases, with 11 bases between them.

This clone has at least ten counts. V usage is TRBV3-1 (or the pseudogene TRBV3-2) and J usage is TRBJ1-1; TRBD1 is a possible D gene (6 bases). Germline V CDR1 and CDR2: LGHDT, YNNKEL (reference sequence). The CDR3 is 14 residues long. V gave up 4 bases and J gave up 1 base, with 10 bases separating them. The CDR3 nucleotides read TGTGCCAGCAGCCCCGACAGGAGGAACACTGAAGCTTTCTTT. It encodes CASSPDRRNTEAFF.

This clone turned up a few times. The CDR3 reads CASSLQGAGNQPQHF. In nucleotides, the CDR3 is TGTGCCAGCTCACTCCAGGGGGCTGGCAATCAGCCCCAGCATTTT. The chain carries TRBV18 and TRBJ1-5, with 8 nucleotides matching TRBD1. The CDR3 sequence is 15 residues long. V dropped 4 bases and J dropped 2; count of bases not matched to a gene: 4. Germline lookup yields CDR1 KGHSH and CDR2 LQKENI.

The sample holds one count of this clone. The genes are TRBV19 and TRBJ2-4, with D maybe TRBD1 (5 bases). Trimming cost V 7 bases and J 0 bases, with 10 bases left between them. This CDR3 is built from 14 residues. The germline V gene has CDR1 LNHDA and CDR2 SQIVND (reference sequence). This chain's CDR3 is CASTGPLAKNIQYF. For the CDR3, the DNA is TGTGCCAGTACAGGGCCACTAGCCAAAAACATTCAGTACTTC.

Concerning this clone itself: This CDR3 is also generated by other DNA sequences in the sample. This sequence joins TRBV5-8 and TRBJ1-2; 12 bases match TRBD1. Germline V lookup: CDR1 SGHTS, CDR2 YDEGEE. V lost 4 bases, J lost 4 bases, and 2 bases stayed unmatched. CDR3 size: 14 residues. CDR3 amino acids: CASSLGQGAYGYTF. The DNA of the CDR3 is TGTGCCAGCAGCCTGGGACAGGGGGCCTATGGCTACACCTTC.

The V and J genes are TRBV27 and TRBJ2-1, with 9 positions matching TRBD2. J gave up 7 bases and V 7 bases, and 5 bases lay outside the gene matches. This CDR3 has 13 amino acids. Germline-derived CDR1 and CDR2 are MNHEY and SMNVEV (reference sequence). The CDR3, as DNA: TGTGCCAGCAAGGCGGGGGGGAATAATGAGCAGTTCTTC. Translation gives CASKAGGNNEQFF.

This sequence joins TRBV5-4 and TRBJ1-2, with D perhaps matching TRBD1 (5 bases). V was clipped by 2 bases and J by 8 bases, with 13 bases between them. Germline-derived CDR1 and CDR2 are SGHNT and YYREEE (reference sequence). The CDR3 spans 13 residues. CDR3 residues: CASSFLGARGYTF. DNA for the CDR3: TGTGCCAGCAGCTTTTTAGGGGCGAGAGGCTACACCTTC.

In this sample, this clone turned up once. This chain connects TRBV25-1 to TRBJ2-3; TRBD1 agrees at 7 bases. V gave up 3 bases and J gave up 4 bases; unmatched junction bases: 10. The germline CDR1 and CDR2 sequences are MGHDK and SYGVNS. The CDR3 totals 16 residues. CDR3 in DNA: TGTGCCAGCAGTGATCACGTCCAGGGGGTAGCAGATACGCAGTATTTT. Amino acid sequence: CASSDHVQGVADTQYF.

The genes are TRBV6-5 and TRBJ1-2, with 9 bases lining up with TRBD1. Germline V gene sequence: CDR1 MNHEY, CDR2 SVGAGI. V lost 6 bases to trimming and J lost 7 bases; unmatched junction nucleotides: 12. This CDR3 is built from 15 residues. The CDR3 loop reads CASRRHRGRPSGYTF. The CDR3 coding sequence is TGTGCCAGCAGACGACACAGGGGGCGCCCCTCTGGCTACACCTTC.

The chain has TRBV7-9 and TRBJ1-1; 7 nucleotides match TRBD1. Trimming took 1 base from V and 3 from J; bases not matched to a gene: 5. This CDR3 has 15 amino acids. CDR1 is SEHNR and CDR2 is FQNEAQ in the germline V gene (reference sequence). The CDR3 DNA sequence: TGTGCCAGCAGCTTAGTAGGGCAGGGGGACACTGAAGCTTTCTTT. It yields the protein CASSLVGQGDTEAFF.

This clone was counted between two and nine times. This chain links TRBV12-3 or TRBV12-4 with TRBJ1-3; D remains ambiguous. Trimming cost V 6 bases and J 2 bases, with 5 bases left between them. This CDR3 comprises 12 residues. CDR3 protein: CASRSAGNTIYF. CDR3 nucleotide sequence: TGTGCCAGCAGGAGTGCTGGAAACACCATATATTTT.

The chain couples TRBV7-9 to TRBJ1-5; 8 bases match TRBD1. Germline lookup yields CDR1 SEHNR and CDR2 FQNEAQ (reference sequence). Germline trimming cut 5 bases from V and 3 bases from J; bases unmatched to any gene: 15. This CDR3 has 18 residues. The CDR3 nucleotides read TGTGCCAGCAGCACTATACCTGGCAGGGGGCTAACCAATCAGCCCCAGCATTTT. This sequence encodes CASSTIPGRGLTNQPQHF.

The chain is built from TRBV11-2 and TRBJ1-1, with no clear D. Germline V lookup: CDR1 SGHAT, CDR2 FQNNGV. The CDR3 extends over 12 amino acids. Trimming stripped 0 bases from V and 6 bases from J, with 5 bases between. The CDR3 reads CASSLERAEAFF. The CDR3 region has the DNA TGTGCCAGCAGCTTAGAGCGGGCTGAAGCTTTCTTT.

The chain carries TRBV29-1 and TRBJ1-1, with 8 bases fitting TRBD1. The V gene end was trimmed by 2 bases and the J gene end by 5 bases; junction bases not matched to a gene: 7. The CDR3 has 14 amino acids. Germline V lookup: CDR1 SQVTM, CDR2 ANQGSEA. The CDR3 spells CSVERPGGGTEAFF. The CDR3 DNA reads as TGCAGCGTTGAAAGACCAGGGGGCGGGACTGAAGCTTTCTTT. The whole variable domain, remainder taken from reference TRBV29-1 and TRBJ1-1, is SAVISQKPSRDICQRGTSLTIQCQVDSQVTMMFWYRQQPGQSLTLIATANQGSEATYESGFVIDKFPISRPNLTFSTLTVSNMSPEDSSIYLCSVERPGGGTEAFFGQGTRLTVV.

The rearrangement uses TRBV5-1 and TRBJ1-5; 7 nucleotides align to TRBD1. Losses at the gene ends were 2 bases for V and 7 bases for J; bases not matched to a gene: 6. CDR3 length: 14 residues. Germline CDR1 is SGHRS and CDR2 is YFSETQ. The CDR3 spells CASSLIPGQQPQHF. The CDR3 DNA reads TGCGCCAGCAGCTTAATACCGGGACAGCAGCCCCAGCATTTT.

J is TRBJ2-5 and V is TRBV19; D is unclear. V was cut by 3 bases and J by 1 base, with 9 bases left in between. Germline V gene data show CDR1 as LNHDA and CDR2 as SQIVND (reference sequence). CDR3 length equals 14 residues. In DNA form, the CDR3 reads TGTGCCAGTAGTATCAGGAACACCCAAGAGACCCAGTACTTC. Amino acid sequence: CASSIRNTQETQYF.

CDR3 nucleotide sequence: TGTGCCAGCAGGCAACAGGGGGGCTACGAGCAGTACTTC. This encodes CASRQQGGYEQYF. This chain joins TRBV3-1 (or the pseudogene TRBV3-2) and TRBJ2-7; 8 nucleotides align to TRBD1. V shed 6 bases, J shed 3 bases, and the junction held 4 bases outside the gene matches. Germline loops: CDR1 LGHDT, CDR2 YNNKEL (reference sequence). The CDR3 contains 13 residues.

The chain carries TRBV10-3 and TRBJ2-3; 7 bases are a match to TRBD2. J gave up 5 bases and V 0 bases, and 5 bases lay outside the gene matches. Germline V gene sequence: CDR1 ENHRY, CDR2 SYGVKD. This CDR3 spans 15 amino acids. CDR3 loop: CAISESSRGVDTQYF. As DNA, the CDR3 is TGTGCCATCAGTGAGTCTTCCCGGGGGGTAGATACGCAGTATTTT.

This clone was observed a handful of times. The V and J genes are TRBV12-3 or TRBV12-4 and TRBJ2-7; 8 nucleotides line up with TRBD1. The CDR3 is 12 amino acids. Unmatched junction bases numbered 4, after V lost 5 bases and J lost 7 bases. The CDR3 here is CASSRQGWEQYF. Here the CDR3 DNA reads TGTGCCAGCAGTCGACAGGGGTGGGAGCAGTACTTC.

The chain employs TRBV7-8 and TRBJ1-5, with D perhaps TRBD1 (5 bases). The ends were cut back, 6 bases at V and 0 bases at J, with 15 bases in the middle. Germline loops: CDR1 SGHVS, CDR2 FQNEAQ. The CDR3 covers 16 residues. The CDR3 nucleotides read TGTGCCAGCAGGTTGTGGGGGGTCGGTAGCAATCAGCCCCAGCATTTT. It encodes CASRLWGVGSNQPQHF.

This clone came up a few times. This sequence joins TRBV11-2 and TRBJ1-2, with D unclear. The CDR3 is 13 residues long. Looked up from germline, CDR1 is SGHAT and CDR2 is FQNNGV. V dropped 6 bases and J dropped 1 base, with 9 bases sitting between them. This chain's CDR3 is CASRPTDNYGYTF. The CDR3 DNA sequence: TGTGCCAGCAGACCCACAGATAACTATGGCTACACCTTC.

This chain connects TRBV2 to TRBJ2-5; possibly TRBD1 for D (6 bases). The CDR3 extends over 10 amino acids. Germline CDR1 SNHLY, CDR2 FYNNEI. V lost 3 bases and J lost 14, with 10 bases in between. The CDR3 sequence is CASSDGGLYF. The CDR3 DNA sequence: TGTGCCAGCAGTGATGGGGGCCTATACTTC.

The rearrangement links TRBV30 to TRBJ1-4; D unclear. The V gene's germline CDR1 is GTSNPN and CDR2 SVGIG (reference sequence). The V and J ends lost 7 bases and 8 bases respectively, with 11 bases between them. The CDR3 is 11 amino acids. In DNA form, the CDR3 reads TGTGCCTTCGCTGGAGGGGAAAAACTGTTTTTT. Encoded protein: CAFAGGEKLFF.

CDR3 sequence reads: CASSTGQGAGQPQHF. The CDR3 DNA is TGTGCCAGCAGTACCGGACAGGGGGCAGGGCAGCCCCAGCATTTT. The chain joins TRBV6-5 to TRBJ1-5, with 11 bases aligning to TRBD1. Per the germline V gene, CDR1 is MNHEY and CDR2 is SVGAGI. This CDR3 has 15 residues. Trimming removed 5 bases from V and 7 bases from J; junction bases left unmatched: 7.

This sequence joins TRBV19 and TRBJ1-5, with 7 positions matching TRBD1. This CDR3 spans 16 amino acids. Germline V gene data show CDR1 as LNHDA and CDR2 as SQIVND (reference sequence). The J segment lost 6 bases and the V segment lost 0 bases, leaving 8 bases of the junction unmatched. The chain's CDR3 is CASSIDPLQGSQPQHF. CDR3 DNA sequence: TGTGCCAGTAGTATAGACCCATTACAGGGGTCTCAGCCCCAGCATTTT.

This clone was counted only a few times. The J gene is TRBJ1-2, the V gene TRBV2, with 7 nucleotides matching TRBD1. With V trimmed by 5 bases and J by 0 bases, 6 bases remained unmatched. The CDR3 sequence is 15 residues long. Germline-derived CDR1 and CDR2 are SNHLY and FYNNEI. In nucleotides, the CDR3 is TGTGCCAGCAGTACCGAGACAGGGTCTAACTATGGCTACACCTTC. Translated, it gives CASSTETGSNYGYTF.

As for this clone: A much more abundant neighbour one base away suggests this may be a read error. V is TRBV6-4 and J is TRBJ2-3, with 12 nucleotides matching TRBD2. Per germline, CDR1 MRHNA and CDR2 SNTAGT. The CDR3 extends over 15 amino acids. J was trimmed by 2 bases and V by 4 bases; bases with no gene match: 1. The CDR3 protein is CASSASGGATDTQYF. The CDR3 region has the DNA TGTGCCAGCAGTGCTAGCGGGGGGGCCACAGATACGCAGTATTTT.